This T cell receptor beta chain was documented in a study of blood T cells in healthy people across ages. The CDR3 runs to 14 residues. V was pared by 6 bases and J by 6 bases, with 18 bases between. The use of a sample-barcoded 5' primer and a J-beta primer mix characterized a second PCR of roughly 6 to 11 cycles. TCRdb used MiXCR to reprocess the 5' RACE reads, holding one entry per CDR3 protein. The sample lists about 730,000 distinct CDR3 sequences, around 40% occurring once. The sequencing input was blood. The chain has TRBV12-3 or TRBV12-4 and TRBJ2-7; D may match TRBD1 or TRBD2 (5 bases each). This clonotype originated in a woman in her sixties or seventies in good health. Written as DNA, the CDR3 is TGTGCCAGCAGCCCCGAGGGTGGGGGTGTCGAGCAGTACTTC. The encoded protein is CASSPEGGGVEQYF.